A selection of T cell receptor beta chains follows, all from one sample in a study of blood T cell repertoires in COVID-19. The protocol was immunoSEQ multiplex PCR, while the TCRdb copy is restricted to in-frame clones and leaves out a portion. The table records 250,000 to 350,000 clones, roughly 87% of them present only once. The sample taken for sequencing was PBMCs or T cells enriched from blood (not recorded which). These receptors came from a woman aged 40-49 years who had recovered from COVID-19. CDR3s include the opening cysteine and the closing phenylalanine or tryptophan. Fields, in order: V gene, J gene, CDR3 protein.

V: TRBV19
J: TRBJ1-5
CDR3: CASMGAYSNQPQHF

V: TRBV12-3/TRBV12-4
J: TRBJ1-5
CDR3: CASRARTEPQHF

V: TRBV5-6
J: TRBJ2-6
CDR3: CASRAPQGSGANVLTF

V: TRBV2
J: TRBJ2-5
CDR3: CASCTGTSTQTQYF

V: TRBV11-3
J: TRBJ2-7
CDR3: CASSSTNAHEQYF

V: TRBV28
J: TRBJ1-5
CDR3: CASSLPRGSNQPQHF

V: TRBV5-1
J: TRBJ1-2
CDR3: CASSPASDTHYGYTF

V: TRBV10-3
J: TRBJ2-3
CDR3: CAISELSVQYF

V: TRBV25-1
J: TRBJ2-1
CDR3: CASTRTGLYNEQFF

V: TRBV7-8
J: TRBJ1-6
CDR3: CASSLGRGPNSPLHF

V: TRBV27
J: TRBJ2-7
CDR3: CASSSGLAGEQYF

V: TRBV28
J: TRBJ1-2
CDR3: CASSTGGPYGYTF

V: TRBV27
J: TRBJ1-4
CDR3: CASSLGRGEKLFF

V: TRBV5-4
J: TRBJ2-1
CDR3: CASSWGGTSVLNEQFF

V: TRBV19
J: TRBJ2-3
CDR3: CASCQREGTDTQYF

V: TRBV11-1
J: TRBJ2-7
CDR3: CASSSLGQGPLYEQYF

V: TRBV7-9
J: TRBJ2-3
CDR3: CASSLAGQSDTQYF

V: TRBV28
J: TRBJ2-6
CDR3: CASRDSKGVLTF

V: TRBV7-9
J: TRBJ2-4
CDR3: CASSLGPGDIQYF

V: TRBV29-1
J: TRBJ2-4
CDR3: CSVPGLAGKNIQYF

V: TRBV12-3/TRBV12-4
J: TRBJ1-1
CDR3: CASSFLAGTEAFF

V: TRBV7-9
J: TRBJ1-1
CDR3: CASSFQGIAEAFF

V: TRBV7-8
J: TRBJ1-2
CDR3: CASSRGGTEANYGYTF

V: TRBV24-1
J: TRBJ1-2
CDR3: CATSEPGQGVYGYTF

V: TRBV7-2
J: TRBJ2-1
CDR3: CASRSFVLNEQFF

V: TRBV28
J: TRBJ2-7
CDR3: CASSLVLSSYEQYF

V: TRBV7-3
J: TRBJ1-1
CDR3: CASSPGGANTEAFF

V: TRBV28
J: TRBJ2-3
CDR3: CASSFGSGRWTDTQYF

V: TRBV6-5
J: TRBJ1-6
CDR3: CASKDRGTGPLHF

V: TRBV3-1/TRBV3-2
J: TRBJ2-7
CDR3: CASSRSSGGSYF

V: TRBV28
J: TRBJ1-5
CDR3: CASSLSQAVSFQPQHF

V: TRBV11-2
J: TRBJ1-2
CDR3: CASSSATGGDYGYTF

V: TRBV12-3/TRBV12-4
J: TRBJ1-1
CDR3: CASSSTVNTEAFF

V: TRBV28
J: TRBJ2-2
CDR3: CASSRMGLAVNTGELFF

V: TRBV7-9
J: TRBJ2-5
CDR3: CASSLEDRGVETQYF

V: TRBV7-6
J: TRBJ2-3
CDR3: CASSSGTGTDTQYF

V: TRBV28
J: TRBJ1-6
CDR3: CASSLSPGSPPLHF

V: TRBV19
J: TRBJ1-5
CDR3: CASSIGTRNQPQHF

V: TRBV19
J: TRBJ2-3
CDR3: CATRSPTSGRARDTQYF

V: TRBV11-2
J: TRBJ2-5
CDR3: CASSLSGEGTQYF

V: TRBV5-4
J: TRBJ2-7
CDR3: CASSLRLGSSGEQYF

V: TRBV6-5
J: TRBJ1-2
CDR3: CASRRGQDYGYTF

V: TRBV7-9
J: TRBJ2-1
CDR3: CASSSPGTVLEQFF

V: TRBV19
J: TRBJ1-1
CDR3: CASKTTGTNTEAFF

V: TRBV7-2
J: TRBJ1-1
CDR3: CASSLLQGTNTEAFF

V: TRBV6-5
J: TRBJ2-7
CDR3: CASSYSFLASFEQYF

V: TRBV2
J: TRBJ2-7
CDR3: CASSAREVNEQYF

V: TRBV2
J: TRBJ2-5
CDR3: CASSEASLSGTETQYF

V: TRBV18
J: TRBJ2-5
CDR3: CASSPPGRGYQGTQYF

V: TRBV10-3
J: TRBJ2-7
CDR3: CAISDPTGGLYEQYF

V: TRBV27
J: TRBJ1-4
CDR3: CASSLSRGEKLFF

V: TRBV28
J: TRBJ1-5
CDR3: CASSFAGGIRMGNQPQHF

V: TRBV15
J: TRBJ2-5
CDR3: CATSRNRGGAETQYF

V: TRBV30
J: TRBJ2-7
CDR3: CAWSVLRPPRAYEQYF

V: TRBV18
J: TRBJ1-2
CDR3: CASSPGTGGGYTF

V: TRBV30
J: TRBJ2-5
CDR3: CAWSPLELEEETQYF

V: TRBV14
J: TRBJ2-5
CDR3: CASSPTGAGWETQYF